A selection of T cell receptor beta chains follows, all from one sample in a study of blood T cell repertoires in COVID-19. TCRdb's copy holds only in-frame clones and misses some; the assay was immunoSEQ multiplex PCR. The data show roughly 120,000 clones, around 82% seen once. Sequencing was carried out using peripheral blood. These receptors were collected from a human donor in a cohort sampled during active COVID-19. The CDR3 runs from the conserved cysteine through the conserved F or W. D genes are given only for firm matches. A row's size may be missing; if present it is once, few, many or a size class.

CDR3aa: CASSLQDSNQPQHF
CDR3nt: TGTGCCAGCAGTTTGCAGGATAGCAATCAGCCCCAGCATTTT
abundance: NA
v_gene: TRBV6-5
j_gene: TRBJ1-5
d_gene: NA

CDR3aa: CASSLGQGLYNEQFF
CDR3nt: TGTGCCAGCAGCTTAGGACAGGGGTTGTACAATGAGCAGTTCTTC
abundance: NA
v_gene: TRBV7-7
j_gene: TRBJ2-1
d_gene: TRBD1

CDR3aa: CASSSGGNYEQYF
CDR3nt: TGTGCCAGCTCATCGGGAGGGAACTACGAGCAGTACTTC
abundance: NA
v_gene: TRBV18
j_gene: TRBJ2-7
d_gene: TRBD2

CDR3aa: CASSDSDRSSTGGAKDTGELFF
CDR3nt: TGTGCCAGCAGTGACTCCGACAGATCGTCAACAGGGGGCGCAAAGGACACCGGGGAGCTGTTTTTT
abundance: NA
v_gene: TRBV6-4
j_gene: TRBJ2-2
d_gene: TRBD1

CDR3aa: CASSHGAGGYTDTQYF
CDR3nt: TGTGCCAGCAGCCATGGAGCGGGGGGGTACACAGATACGCAGTATTTT
abundance: many
v_gene: TRBV14
j_gene: TRBJ2-3
d_gene: TRBD2

CDR3aa: CASSLRWQGMNTEAFF
CDR3nt: TGTGCCAGCAGCTTACGATGGCAGGGCATGAACACTGAAGCTTTCTTT
abundance: NA
v_gene: TRBV11-2
j_gene: TRBJ1-1
d_gene: NA

CDR3aa: CASSYSFRTNEKLFF
CDR3nt: TGTGCCAGCAGTTACTCATTCAGAACTAATGAAAAACTGTTTTTT
abundance: NA
v_gene: TRBV6-5
j_gene: TRBJ1-4
d_gene: NA

CDR3aa: CASSLDLTGNTIYF
CDR3nt: TGTGCCAGCAGCTTAGACTTGACAGGAAACACCATATATTTT
abundance: few
v_gene: TRBV11-2
j_gene: TRBJ1-3
d_gene: NA

CDR3aa: CASSLVGQTNTEAFF
CDR3nt: TGTGCCAGCAGCTTAGTGGGACAGACGAACACTGAAGCTTTCTTT
abundance: few
v_gene: TRBV7-9
j_gene: TRBJ1-1
d_gene: TRBD1

CDR3aa: CASNGGNYGYTF
CDR3nt: TGTGCCAGCAACGGGGGGAACTATGGCTACACCTTC
abundance: NA
v_gene: TRBV28
j_gene: TRBJ1-2
d_gene: NA

CDR3aa: CASSQGASETQYF
CDR3nt: TGTGCCAGCAGCCAAGGGGCGTCTGAGACCCAGTACTTC
abundance: NA
v_gene: TRBV3-1/TRBV3-2
j_gene: TRBJ2-5
d_gene: NA

CDR3aa: CASRSPSTSPLHF
CDR3nt: TGTGCCAGCAGATCCCCATCTACTTCACCCCTCCACTTT
abundance: NA
v_gene: TRBV6-5
j_gene: TRBJ1-6
d_gene: NA

CDR3aa: CASSESSGGNTGELFF
CDR3nt: TGCGCCAGCAGTGAGTCGAGCGGGGGGAACACCGGGGAGCTGTTTTTT
abundance: NA
v_gene: TRBV10-2
j_gene: TRBJ2-2
d_gene: TRBD2

CDR3aa: CSVDLSYNEQFF
CDR3nt: TGCAGCGTTGACCTCTCCTACAATGAGCAGTTCTTC
abundance: once
v_gene: TRBV29-1
j_gene: TRBJ2-1
d_gene: NA

CDR3aa: CASSLRENTEAFF
CDR3nt: TGTGCCAGCAGTTTAAGAGAGAACACTGAAGCTTTCTTT
abundance: medium-sized
v_gene: TRBV12-3/TRBV12-4
j_gene: TRBJ1-1
d_gene: NA

CDR3aa: CASSLTAQGLGGYTF
CDR3nt: TGTGCCAGCAGCTTAACCGCACAGGGATTGGGGGGCTACACCTTC
abundance: NA
v_gene: TRBV7-2
j_gene: TRBJ1-2
d_gene: NA

CDR3aa: CASSALAGGPNTGELFF
CDR3nt: TGTGCCAGCAGCGCACTAGCGGGGGGTCCGAACACCGGGGAGCTGTTTTTT
abundance: NA
v_gene: TRBV7-6
j_gene: TRBJ2-2
d_gene: TRBD2

CDR3aa: CASSVGAWGGETQYF
CDR3nt: TGTGCCAGCAGCGTAGGGGCCTGGGGAGGGGAGACCCAGTACTTC
abundance: NA
v_gene: TRBV9
j_gene: TRBJ2-5
d_gene: TRBD2

CDR3aa: CASSVPGQGNYGYTF
CDR3nt: TGTGCCAGCAGCGTCCCAGGGCAGGGAAACTATGGCTACACCTTC
abundance: NA
v_gene: TRBV6-2/TRBV6-3
j_gene: TRBJ1-2
d_gene: NA

CDR3aa: CASSEGLAGGTETQYF
CDR3nt: TGCGCCAGCAGTGAGGGACTAGCGGGGGGTACGGAGACCCAGTACTTC
abundance: NA
v_gene: TRBV10-1
j_gene: TRBJ2-5
d_gene: TRBD2

CDR3aa: CSASQRGGADTQYF
CDR3nt: TGCAGTGCTAGTCAGCGGGGGGGCGCAGATACGCAGTATTTT
abundance: NA
v_gene: TRBV20-1
j_gene: TRBJ2-3
d_gene: TRBD2

CDR3aa: CASSLVGASYNEQFF
CDR3nt: TGTGCCAGCAGCTTGGTGGGGGCCTCCTACAATGAGCAGTTCTTC
abundance: NA
v_gene: TRBV5-4
j_gene: TRBJ2-1
d_gene: NA

CDR3aa: CASSQGSTRVTDTQYF
CDR3nt: TGTGCCAGCAGCCAAGGGTCGACTAGAGTCACAGATACGCAGTATTTT
abundance: NA
v_gene: TRBV14
j_gene: TRBJ2-3
d_gene: NA

CDR3aa: CSVELASYPTDTQYF
CDR3nt: TGCAGCGTTGAACTGGCATCTTACCCCACAGATACGCAGTATTTT
abundance: NA
v_gene: TRBV29-1
j_gene: TRBJ2-3
d_gene: NA

CDR3aa: CASSQVSGGYHEQYF
CDR3nt: TGCGCCAGCAGCCAAGTAAGCGGGGGCTACCACGAGCAGTACTTC
abundance: NA
v_gene: TRBV4-3
j_gene: TRBJ2-7
d_gene: TRBD2

CDR3aa: CATSSWGGTDTQYF
CDR3nt: TGTGCCACTTCGTCGTGGGGGGGCACAGATACGCAGTATTTT
abundance: NA
v_gene: TRBV3-1/TRBV3-2
j_gene: TRBJ2-3
d_gene: NA

CDR3aa: CASSYGSQGSGNTIYF
CDR3nt: TGTGCCAGCAGTTACGGGTCGCAGGGTAGTGGAAACACCATATATTTT
abundance: NA
v_gene: TRBV6-5
j_gene: TRBJ1-3
d_gene: NA

CDR3aa: CASSRDRDQPQHF
CDR3nt: TGTGCCAGCAGCAGGGACAGGGACCAGCCCCAGCATTTT
abundance: NA
v_gene: TRBV7-8
j_gene: TRBJ1-5
d_gene: TRBD1

CDR3aa: CASSSRTDSEQYF
CDR3nt: TGTGCCAGCAGTTCCCGGACGGACTCCGAGCAGTACTTC
abundance: NA
v_gene: TRBV27
j_gene: TRBJ2-7
d_gene: NA

CDR3aa: CASSYSTSGGATTQYF
CDR3nt: TGTGCCAGCAGTTACTCGACTAGCGGGGGGGCGACTACGCAGTATTTT
abundance: NA
v_gene: TRBV6-5
j_gene: TRBJ2-3
d_gene: TRBD2

CDR3aa: CASNRLAPDTQYF
CDR3nt: TGTGCCAGCAACCGACTAGCGCCAGATACGCAGTATTTT
abundance: NA
v_gene: TRBV11-2
j_gene: TRBJ2-3
d_gene: TRBD2

CDR3aa: CASSRAGTEISPQHF
CDR3nt: TGTGCCAGCTCACGAGCCGGGACTGAAATCAGCCCCCAGCATTTT
abundance: NA
v_gene: TRBV18
j_gene: TRBJ1-5
d_gene: NA

CDR3aa: CASSLTGGNTEAFF
CDR3nt: TGCGCCAGCAGCTTAACAGGGGGGAACACTGAAGCTTTCTTT
abundance: NA
v_gene: TRBV5-1
j_gene: TRBJ1-1
d_gene: TRBD1

CDR3aa: CASSEMGQLNQPQHF
CDR3nt: TGCGCCAGCAGCGAAATGGGACAGCTAAATCAGCCCCAGCATTTT
abundance: few
v_gene: TRBV5-1
j_gene: TRBJ1-5
d_gene: TRBD1

CDR3aa: CASSGQAGTDTQYF
CDR3nt: TGTGCCAGCAGTGGACAGGCTGGAACAGATACGCAGTATTTT
abundance: NA
v_gene: TRBV6-4
j_gene: TRBJ2-3
d_gene: NA

CDR3aa: CASSLAGGGAGELFF
CDR3nt: TGCGCCAGCAGCTTGGCCGGAGGGGGGGCCGGGGAGCTGTTTTTT
abundance: NA
v_gene: TRBV5-1
j_gene: TRBJ2-2
d_gene: NA

CDR3aa: CASSVEGWDSAGYTEAFF
CDR3nt: TGTGCCAGCAGCGTAGAAGGTTGGGACAGCGCAGGCTACACTGAAGCTTTCTTT
abundance: NA
v_gene: TRBV9
j_gene: TRBJ1-1
d_gene: TRBD1

CDR3aa: CASGRAISDTGELFF
CDR3nt: TGTGCTAGTGGTCGCGCTATATCTGACACCGGGGAGCTGTTTTTT
abundance: NA
v_gene: TRBV12-5
j_gene: TRBJ2-2
d_gene: NA

CDR3aa: CATSPEDRDVAKNIQYF
CDR3nt: TGTGCCACCTCCCCGGAAGACAGGGACGTAGCCAAAAACATTCAGTACTTC
abundance: NA
v_gene: TRBV5-6
j_gene: TRBJ2-4
d_gene: TRBD1

CDR3aa: CASSLPGQGFYNEQFF
CDR3nt: TGTGCCAGCAGCCTTCCGGGACAGGGATTCTACAATGAGCAGTTCTTC
abundance: few
v_gene: TRBV3-1/TRBV3-2
j_gene: TRBJ2-1
d_gene: TRBD1

CDR3aa: CASRGTSGGAEKQFF
CDR3nt: TGTGCCAGCAGAGGGACTAGCGGGGGGGCGGAGAAGCAGTTCTTC
abundance: NA
v_gene: TRBV6-5
j_gene: TRBJ2-1
d_gene: TRBD2

CDR3aa: CASSPPSGQGTYEQYF
CDR3nt: TGTGCCAGCTCACCCCCAAGCGGACAGGGGACCTACGAGCAGTACTTC
abundance: NA
v_gene: TRBV18
j_gene: TRBJ2-7
d_gene: TRBD1